These 27 T cell receptor beta chains were sequenced from one sample in a study of blood T cell repertoires in COVID-19. The protocol was immunoSEQ multiplex PCR, while the TCRdb copy is restricted to in-frame clones and leaves out a portion. The data show around 250,000 clones, roughly 84% seen once. The material sequenced was peripheral blood. These TCRs come from a woman aged 18-29 years with acute or convalescent COVID-19.

CDR3 sequence (DNA): TGTGCCAGCAGCCAACCCAGGGGAGGGGATGGAAATCAGCCCCAGCATTTT. Amino acid sequence: CASSQPRGGDGNQPQHF. The chain joins TRBV4-2 to TRBJ1-5; D is perhaps TRBD1 (6 bases). CDR3 length equals 17 residues. Germline CDR1 reads LGHNA; CDR2 reads YNFKEQ. Deletions cut 2 bases from V and 4 bases from J, with 18 bases between.

The chain links TRBV3-1 (or the pseudogene TRBV3-2) to TRBJ2-7; possibly TRBD2 for D (6 bases). V lost 0 bases, J lost 1 base, and 10 bases lay in between. The CDR3 consists of 15 residues. Germline V gene sequence: CDR1 LGHDT, CDR2 YNNKEL (reference sequence). This chain's CDR3 is CASSQDGTDSYEQYF. In DNA form, the CDR3 reads TGTGCCAGCAGCCAAGATGGGACTGATTCCTACGAGCAGTACTTC.

The chain links TRBV24-1 to TRBJ2-3, with 14 bases identical to TRBD2. The V gene's germline CDR1 is KGHDR and CDR2 SFDVKD. Trimming at V came to 3 bases and at J to 1 base, leaving 8 bases not matched to a gene. The CDR3 has 19 residues. The CDR3 region is CATSDKGLAGVSGTDTQYF. Written as DNA, the CDR3 is TGTGCCACCAGTGATAAGGGACTAGCGGGAGTGTCTGGCACAGATACGCAGTATTTT.

The V gene is TRBV2, the J gene TRBJ2-5, with 7 bases aligning to TRBD2. Germline lookup yields CDR1 SNHLY and CDR2 FYNNEI. The CDR3 is 15 amino acids. After removal of 7 bases from V and 5 bases from J, the junction contained 13 bases not matched to a gene. The CDR3 DNA reads as TGTGCCAGCACCCTTCAGGCCACTAGCGAGGAGACCCAGTACTTC. Translating gives CASTLQATSEETQYF.

In DNA form, the CDR3 reads TGTGCCAGCTCACAATTAGCGGGAGGTGAGTCCGAGCAGTACTTC. Translation: CASSQLAGGESEQYF. The chain has TRBV18 and TRBJ2-7, with 10 bases identical to TRBD2. V was clipped by 4 bases and J by 6 bases; unmatched bases: 9. The CDR3 length is 15 residues. CDR1 is KGHSH, CDR2 LQKENI, per germline.

V usage is TRBV7-9 and J usage is TRBJ2-1; the match to TRBD2 covers 7 bases. Germline V gene lookup returns CDR1 SEHNR and CDR2 FQNEAQ (reference sequence). CDR3 length equals 14 residues. The J segment lost 6 bases and the V segment lost 0 bases, leaving 2 bases of the junction unmatched. This CDR3 reads CASSLARESNEQFF. The CDR3 DNA sequence: TGTGCCAGCAGCTTAGCGCGGGAGAGCAATGAGCAGTTCTTC.

The chain uses TRBV30 and TRBJ2-1; TRBD2 matches 12 bases. Germline CDR1 GTSNPN, CDR2 SVGIG (reference sequence). Germline trimming cut 0 bases from V and 8 bases from J; bases unmatched to any gene: 11. This CDR3 is built from 17 residues. The CDR3 region is CAWSVWRTSGTPDEQFF. CDR3 in DNA: TGTGCCTGGAGTGTATGGCGGACTAGCGGGACTCCTGATGAGCAGTTCTTC.

CDR3 region: CASSYSGGENQETQYF. CDR3 DNA: TGTGCCAGCAGTTACTCCGGCGGGGAAAACCAAGAGACCCAGTACTTC. The chain employs TRBV6-5 and TRBJ2-5; weak D call: TRBD2 (6 bases). The CDR3 contains 16 residues. Germline loops: CDR1 MNHEY, CDR2 SVGAGI. V lost 0 bases, J lost 0 bases, and 11 bases lay in between.

V and J are TRBV6-2 or TRBV6-3 and TRBJ2-2; 7 positions match TRBD1. Germline V gene sequence: CDR1 MNHEY, CDR2 SVGEGT. This CDR3 has 15 residues. J was trimmed by 0 bases and V by 6 bases; bases with no gene match: 4. The CDR3 region has the DNA TGTGCCAGCAGCCCCGGGACAGCGAACACCGGGGAGCTGTTTTTT. Encoded protein: CASSPGTANTGELFF.

V and J are TRBV6-5 and TRBJ2-7, with D perhaps TRBD1 (5 bases). Germline CDR1 and CDR2: MNHEY and SVGAGI. This CDR3 has 12 amino acids. The V and J ends lost 8 bases and 5 bases respectively, with 13 bases between them. CDR3 loop: CASGRAQNEQYF. The CDR3 DNA reads as TGTGCCAGCGGCAGGGCCCAGAACGAGCAGTACTTC.

The chain carries TRBV5-1 and TRBJ2-2; 8 nucleotides agree with TRBD1. The CDR3 covers 16 residues. V trimming: 4 bases; J trimming: 4 bases; junction bases outside the gene matches: 9. Looked up from germline, CDR1 is SGHRS and CDR2 is YFSETQ. Here the CDR3 reads CASSQQGEASTGELFF. CDR3 coding DNA: TGCGCCAGCAGCCAACAGGGGGAGGCGAGCACCGGGGAGCTGTTTTTT.

V and J are TRBV2 and TRBJ2-7; TRBD1 matches 9 bases. CDR3 length: 13 residues. Trimming at V came to 8 bases and at J to 6 bases, leaving 8 bases not matched to a gene. Per germline, CDR1 SNHLY and CDR2 FYNNEI. The CDR3 region has the DNA TGTGCCAGCCGGGACAGGGAAGGGCGCGAGCAGTACTTC. It is translated as CASRDREGREQYF.

This clone was recorded only once. This rearrangement joins TRBV6-2 or TRBV6-3 to TRBJ2-2; a possible D gene is TRBD1 (5 bases). CDR1 and CDR2 (germline): MNHEY, SVGEGT. The CDR3 is 14 residues long. V lost 2 bases and J 4 bases, leaving 8 bases between the germline ends. The CDR3 protein is CASSYSGATGELFF. The DNA of the CDR3 is TGTGCCAGCAGTTACAGTGGGGCCACCGGGGAGCTGTTTTTT.

V is TRBV24-1 and J is TRBJ2-1; D might be TRBD1 (5 bases). Germline CDR1 reads KGHDR; CDR2 reads SFDVKD. The CDR3 contains 14 residues. The V end was cut by 4 bases, the J end by 8 bases, with 14 bases between. CDR3 loop: CATSDNRGPHEQFF. CDR3 in DNA: TGTGCCACCAGTGACAATAGGGGTCCCCATGAGCAGTTCTTC.

The rearrangement links TRBV9 to TRBJ2-7; tentatively, D is TRBD2 (6 bases). Germline assignment: CDR1 SGDLS and CDR2 YYNGEE. The CDR3 loop spans 13 amino acids. V was cut by 1 base and J by 3 bases, with 8 bases left in between. The CDR3 spells CASSVSSGYEQYF. CDR3 sequence (DNA): TGTGCCAGCAGCGTAAGTAGCGGCTACGAGCAGTACTTC.

J is TRBJ1-4 and V is TRBV28; TRBD1 might be the D (5 bases). The germline V gene encodes CDR1 MDHEN and CDR2 SYDVKM. The V end was cut by 2 bases, the J end by 8 bases, with 9 bases between. This CDR3 has 13 amino acids. For the CDR3, the DNA is TGTGCCAGCAGTTTACCCCCAGGGGAAAAACTGTTTTTT. It codes for CASSLPPGEKLFF.

A single count supports this clone. The CDR3 spells CATTPGLAGGNEQFF. In DNA form, the CDR3 reads TGCGCCACTACACCGGGACTAGCGGGAGGGAATGAGCAGTTCTTC. This rearrangement joins TRBV4-3 to TRBJ2-1; TRBD2 matches at 16 bases. The CDR3 loop spans 15 amino acids. Germline assignment: CDR1 LGHNA and CDR2 YSLEER. J was trimmed by 7 bases and V by 10 bases; bases with no gene match: 7.

This chain connects TRBV30 to TRBJ1-1, with 9 positions matching TRBD1. There are 15 residues in the CDR3. CDR1 and CDR2 (germline): GTSNPN, SVGIG (reference sequence). J gave up 7 bases and V 3 bases, and 12 bases lay outside the gene matches. CDR3 region: CAWSAQGAPGIEAFF. In nucleotides, the CDR3 is TGTGCCTGGAGCGCACAGGGGGCGCCTGGCATTGAAGCTTTCTTT.

This rearrangement joins TRBV6-2 or TRBV6-3 to TRBJ2-1, with D perhaps matching TRBD2 (7 bases). With 2 bases removed from V and 0 bases from J, the gap between germline ends came to 14 bases. Germline assignment: CDR1 MNHEY and CDR2 SVGEGT. This CDR3 contains 17 residues. The CDR3 sequence: CASSYEGGGGSYNEQFF. CDR3 nucleotide sequence: TGTGCCAGCAGTTACGAAGGGGGAGGGGGCTCCTACAATGAGCAGTTCTTC.

The CDR3 here is CASRLAVYNEQFF. CDR3 DNA sequence: TGTGCCAGCAGGCTAGCAGTCTACAATGAGCAGTTCTTC. The J gene is TRBJ2-1, the V gene TRBV6-5, with D tentatively TRBD2 (5 bases). V was pared by 6 bases and J by 3 bases, with 9 bases between. In germline, CDR1 is MNHEY, CDR2 SVGAGI. The CDR3 is made up of 13 amino acids.

The chain carries TRBV5-1 and TRBJ1-4, with 9 bases that match TRBD1. J was trimmed by 4 bases and V by 4 bases; bases with no gene match: 11. Germline values: CDR1 SGHRS, CDR2 YFSETQ. The CDR3 is 17 residues long. CDR3 amino acids: CASSPGQGNTINEKLFF. The DNA of the CDR3 is TGCGCCAGCAGCCCTGGACAGGGGAACACTATTAATGAAAAACTGTTTTTT.

This clone was counted only a few times. The genes are TRBV18 and TRBJ2-1; D unclear. Germline V gene data show CDR1 as KGHSH and CDR2 as LQKENI. The CDR3 has 18 amino acids. V lost 2 bases and J 3 bases, leaving 20 bases between the germline ends. This CDR3 is CASSPTIQARPRYNEQFF. CDR3 nucleotides: TGTGCCAGCTCACCAACTATACAAGCCCGCCCCCGCTACAATGAGCAGTTCTTC.

V gene TRBV2 combines with J gene TRBJ2-5, with D tentatively TRBD2 (5 bases). The CDR3 has 13 residues. V gave up 4 bases and J gave up 7 bases, with 13 bases separating them. The V gene's germline CDR1 is SNHLY and CDR2 FYNNEI. CDR3 in DNA: TGTGCCAGCAGTGGTTCGGCAGAGGGGACCCAGTACTTC. Amino acids: CASSGSAEGTQYF.

The sample holds one count of this clone. The chain is built from TRBV11-2 and TRBJ2-1, with D perhaps matching TRBD2 (6 bases). CDR1 and CDR2 (germline): SGHAT, FQNNGV. The ends were cut back, 0 bases at V and 3 bases at J, with 9 bases in the middle. The CDR3 runs 15 residues. DNA for the CDR3: TGTGCCAGCAGCTTAGATCCGGAGGGCTACAATGAGCAGTTCTTC. Translation: CASSLDPEGYNEQFF.

In DNA, the CDR3 is TGTGCCAGCAGTGCCGGGACTAGCATCGACGAGCAGTACTTC. This gives the protein CASSAGTSIDEQYF. J is TRBJ2-7 and V is TRBV5-6; the match to TRBD2 covers 9 bases. The CDR3 covers 14 residues. The germline V gene encodes CDR1 SGHDT and CDR2 YYEEEE. With V trimmed by 5 bases and J by 5 bases, 8 bases remained unmatched.

The chain has TRBV29-1 and TRBJ1-2, with TRBD1 matching over 11 bases. With 6 bases clipped from V and 4 bases from J, the junction kept 10 bases outside the gene matches. Germline V CDR1 and CDR2: SQVTM, ANQGSEA. The CDR3 is 15 residues long. CDR3 region: CSVPDRGPPGYGYTF. The CDR3 region has the DNA TGCAGCGTCCCGGACAGGGGGCCACCGGGCTATGGCTACACCTTC.

The chain employs TRBV27 and TRBJ1-2, with 7 bases matching TRBD1. V lost 3 bases and J lost 2; bases outside the gene matches: 12. The CDR3 contains 17 residues. Germline CDR1 is MNHEY and CDR2 is SMNVEV (reference sequence). The CDR3 sequence: CASSFLLPGRGNYGYTF. Written as DNA, the CDR3 is TGTGCCAGCAGTTTCCTACTTCCGGGCAGGGGGAACTATGGCTACACCTTC.